This T cell receptor (beta chain) stems from a study of cytomegalovirus exposure and HLA in healthy donors. Study observations and caveats: Confirmation in vitro established that a few CMV-associated chains were specific for CMV antigens. The study found most TCR sequences rare, yet found some public TCRs in many donors. Reports credit the classifier with highly specific, highly sensitive diagnosis of cytomegalovirus status. The authors listed about 170 TCR beta chains as cytomegalovirus-associated.

Per germline, CDR1 SQVTM and CDR2 ANQGSEA. The CDR3 contains 15 residues. V lost 5 bases, J lost 6 bases, and 11 bases stayed unmatched. A word on this clone: What it recognizes is unknown.

Only in-frame clones appear in the TCRdb table, and some are missing; sequencing was by immunoSEQ multiplex PCR. The data contain 71,000 or so clones, 94% of them singletons. Sequencing was carried out using PBMCs. The chain recombines TRBV29-1 with TRBJ2-3; 10 bases align to TRBD2. This receptor was identified in a man aged 18 to 35 in good health and CMV-seropositive. CDR3 in amino acids: CSVSLLAGVADTQYF. In DNA form, the CDR3 reads TGCAGCGTTAGCTTGCTAGCGGGGGTAGCGGATACGCAGTATTTT.